This TCR beta chain was sequenced during a study of CD8 T cells in Susac syndrome. When the RNA was reverse transcribed, random hexamers were used with an input of 0.5 to 1 ug. TCRdb reanalysed the immunoSEQ multiplex PCR reads using MiXCR and keeps one entry per CDR3 protein. The table shows about 180,000 distinct CDR3 sequences, with approximately 94% occurring only once. CD8+ and CD4+ T cells taken from blood had their TCR beta sequenced. Trimming cost V 3 bases and J 2 bases, with 10 bases left between them. Germline V gene sequence: CDR1 SQVTM, CDR2 ANQGSEA. This CDR3 has 13 amino acids. The chain links TRBV29-1 to TRBJ1-2; D not certain. This clonotype was sampled from a human donor with Susac syndrome. Input material: CD4+ T cells from PBMCs. CDR3 nucleotides: TGCAGCGTTGAGGGAGACTACAACTATGGCTACACCTTC. It codes for CSVEGDYNYGYTF.